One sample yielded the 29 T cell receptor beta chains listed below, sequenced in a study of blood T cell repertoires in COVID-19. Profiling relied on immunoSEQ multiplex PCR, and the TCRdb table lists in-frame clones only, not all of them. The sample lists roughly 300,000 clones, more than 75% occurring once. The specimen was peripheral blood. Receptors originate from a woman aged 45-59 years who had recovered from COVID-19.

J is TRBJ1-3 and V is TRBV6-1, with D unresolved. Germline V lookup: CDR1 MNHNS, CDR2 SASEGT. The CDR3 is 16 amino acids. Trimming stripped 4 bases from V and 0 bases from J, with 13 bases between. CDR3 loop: CASSGLRAGSGNTIYF. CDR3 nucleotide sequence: TGTGCCAGCAGTGGACTCCGTGCGGGCTCTGGAAACACCATATATTTT.

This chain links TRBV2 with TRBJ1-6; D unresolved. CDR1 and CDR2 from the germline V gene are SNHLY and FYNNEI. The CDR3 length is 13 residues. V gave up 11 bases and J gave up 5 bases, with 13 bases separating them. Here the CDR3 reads CAGGPLNNSPLHF. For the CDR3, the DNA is TGTGCCGGCGGGCCGCTAAATAATTCACCCCTCCACTTT.

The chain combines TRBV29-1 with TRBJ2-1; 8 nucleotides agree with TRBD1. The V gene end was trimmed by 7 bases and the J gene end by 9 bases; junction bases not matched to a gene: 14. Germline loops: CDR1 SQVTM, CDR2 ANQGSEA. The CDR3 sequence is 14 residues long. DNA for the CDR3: TGCAGCGCCGCGTTAATAGGAGGACAGGGTGAGCAGTTCTTC. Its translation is CSAALIGGQGEQFF.

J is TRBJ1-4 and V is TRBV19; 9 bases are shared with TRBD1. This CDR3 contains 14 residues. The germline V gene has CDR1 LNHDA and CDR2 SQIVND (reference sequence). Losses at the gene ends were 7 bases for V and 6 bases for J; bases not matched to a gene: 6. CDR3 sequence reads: CASTIQGADEKLFF. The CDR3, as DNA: TGTGCCAGTACCATACAGGGGGCGGATGAAAAACTGTTTTTT.

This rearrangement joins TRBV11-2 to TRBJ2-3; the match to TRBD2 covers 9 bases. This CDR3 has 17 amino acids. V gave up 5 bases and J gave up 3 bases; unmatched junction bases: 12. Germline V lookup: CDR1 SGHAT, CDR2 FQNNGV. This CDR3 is CASSPPWLAGSTDTQYF. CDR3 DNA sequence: TGTGCCAGCAGCCCCCCGTGGCTAGCGGGGTCGACAGATACGCAGTATTTT.

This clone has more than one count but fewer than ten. For the CDR3, the DNA is TGTGCCAGCAGCCCGGGGACAGGGGTAGAATCACCCCTCCACTTT. This gives the protein CASSPGTGVESPLHF. The chain employs TRBV9 and TRBJ1-6; 10 nucleotides match TRBD1. With V trimmed by 4 bases and J by 10 bases, 8 bases remained unmatched. Germline V gene sequence: CDR1 SGDLS, CDR2 YYNGEE. The length of the CDR3 is 15 residues.

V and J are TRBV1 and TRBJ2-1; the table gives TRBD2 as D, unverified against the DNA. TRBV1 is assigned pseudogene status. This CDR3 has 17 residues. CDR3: CTSRTGGRERYFGEQFF. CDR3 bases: TGCACCAGCCGAACGGGGGGACGGGAGCGTTATTTCGGTGAGCAGTTCTTC.

The DNA for the CDR3 is TGTGCCAGCAGTTACACGGGGGATCAGCCCCAGCATTTT. Protein sequence: CASSYTGDQPQHF. The chain employs TRBV6-2 or TRBV6-3 and TRBJ1-5; D is possibly TRBD1 (5 bases). The CDR3 is 13 residues long. Between the trimmed V and J ends, which lost 2 bases and 5 bases, there was a span of 7 bases. CDR1 and CDR2 (germline): MNHEY, SVGEGT.

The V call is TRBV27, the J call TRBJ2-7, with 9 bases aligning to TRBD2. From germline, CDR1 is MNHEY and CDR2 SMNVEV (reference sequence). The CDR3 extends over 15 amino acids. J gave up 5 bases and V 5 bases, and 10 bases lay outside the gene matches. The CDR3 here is CASSPLDSGRNEQYF. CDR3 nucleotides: TGTGCCAGCAGTCCTCTGGATAGCGGGAGAAACGAGCAGTACTTC.

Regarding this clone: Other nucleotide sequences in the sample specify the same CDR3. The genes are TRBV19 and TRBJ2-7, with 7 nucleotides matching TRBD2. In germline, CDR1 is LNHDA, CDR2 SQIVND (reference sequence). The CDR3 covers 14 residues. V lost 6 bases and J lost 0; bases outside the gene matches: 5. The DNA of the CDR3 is TGTGCCAGTAGCCGGGGGGTCGCCTCCTACGAGCAGTACTTC. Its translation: CASSRGVASYEQYF.

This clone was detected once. CDR3 nucleotide sequence: TGTGCCAGCAATACAGGGAACACTGAAGCTTTCTTT. This sequence encodes CASNTGNTEAFF. The rearrangement links TRBV28 to TRBJ1-1, with a weak D call TRBD1 (5 bases). CDR3 length: 12 amino acids. V lost 7 bases and J 1 base, leaving 7 bases between the germline ends. From germline, CDR1 is MDHEN and CDR2 SYDVKM.

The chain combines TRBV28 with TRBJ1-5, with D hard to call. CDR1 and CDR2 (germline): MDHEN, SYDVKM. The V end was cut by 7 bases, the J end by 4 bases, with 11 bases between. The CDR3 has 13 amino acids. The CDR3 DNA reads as TGTGCCAGCAAAAGGGCGGGGAATCAGCCCCAGCATTTT. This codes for CASKRAGNQPQHF. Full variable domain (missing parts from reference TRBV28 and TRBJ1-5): DVKVTQSSRYLVKRTGEKVFLECVQDMDHENMFWYRQDPGLGLRLIYFSYDVKMKEKGDIPEGYSVSREKKERFSLILESASTNQTSMYLCASKRAGNQPQHFGDGTRLSIL.

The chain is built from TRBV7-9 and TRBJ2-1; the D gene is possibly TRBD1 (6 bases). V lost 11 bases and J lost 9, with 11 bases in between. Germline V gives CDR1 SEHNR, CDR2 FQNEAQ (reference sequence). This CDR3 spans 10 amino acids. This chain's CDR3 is CAVPGAEQFF. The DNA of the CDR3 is TGTGCCGTCCCAGGGGCTGAGCAGTTCTTC.

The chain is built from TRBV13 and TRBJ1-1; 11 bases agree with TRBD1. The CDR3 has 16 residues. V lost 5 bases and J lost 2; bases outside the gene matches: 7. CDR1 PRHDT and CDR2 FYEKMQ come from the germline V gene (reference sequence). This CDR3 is CASSPGQGVLNTEAFF. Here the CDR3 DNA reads TGTGCCAGCAGCCCGGGACAGGGGGTGCTTAACACTGAAGCTTTCTTT.

CDR3 DNA: TGTGCCAGCAGTGCGACTTTACTTTCTGCAAACCGGGACAGGGGGCGTAGAGATGGCTACACCTTC. This encodes CASSATLLSANRDRGRRDGYTF. This chain joins TRBV2 and TRBJ1-2; TRBD1 agrees at 12 bases. The V gene end was trimmed by 4 bases and the J gene end by 6 bases; junction bases not matched to a gene: 27. CDR3 length: 22 amino acids. CDR1 is SNHLY and CDR2 is FYNNEI in the germline V gene.

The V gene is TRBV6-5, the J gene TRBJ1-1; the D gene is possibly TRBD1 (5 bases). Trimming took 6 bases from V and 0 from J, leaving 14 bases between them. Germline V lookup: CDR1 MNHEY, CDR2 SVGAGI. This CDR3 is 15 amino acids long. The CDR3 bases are TGTGCCAGCAGCCCGGAGGGGATAATGAACACTGAAGCTTTCTTT. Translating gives CASSPEGIMNTEAFF.

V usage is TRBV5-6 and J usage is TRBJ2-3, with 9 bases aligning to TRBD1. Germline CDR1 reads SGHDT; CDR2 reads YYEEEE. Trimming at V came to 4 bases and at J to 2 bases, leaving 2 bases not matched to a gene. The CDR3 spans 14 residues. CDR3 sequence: CASSRTGDTDTQYF. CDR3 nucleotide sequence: TGTGCCAGCAGCCGGACAGGGGACACAGATACGCAGTATTTT.

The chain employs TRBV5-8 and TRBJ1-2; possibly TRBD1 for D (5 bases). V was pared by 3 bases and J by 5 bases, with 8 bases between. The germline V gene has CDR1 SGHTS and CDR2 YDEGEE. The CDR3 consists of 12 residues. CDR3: CASSWDSYGYTF. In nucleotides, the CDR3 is TGTGCCAGCAGCTGGGACTCATATGGCTACACCTTC.

In DNA form, the CDR3 reads TGTGCCAGCAGTGGGACAGGGCGTAACTATGGCTACACCTTC. Its protein product is CASSGTGRNYGYTF. The rearrangement joins TRBV25-1 to TRBJ1-2; the match to TRBD1 covers 8 bases. Germline trimming cut 4 bases from V and 1 base from J; bases unmatched to any gene: 2. Germline V CDR1 and CDR2: MGHDK, SYGVNS. There are 14 residues in the CDR3.

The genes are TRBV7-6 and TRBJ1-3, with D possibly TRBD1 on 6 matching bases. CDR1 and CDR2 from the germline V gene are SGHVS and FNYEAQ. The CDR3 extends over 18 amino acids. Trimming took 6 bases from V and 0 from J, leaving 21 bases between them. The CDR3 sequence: CASSPTVGQPSSGNTIYF. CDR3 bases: TGTGCCAGCAGTCCTACTGTAGGACAGCCCAGCTCTGGAAACACCATATATTTT.

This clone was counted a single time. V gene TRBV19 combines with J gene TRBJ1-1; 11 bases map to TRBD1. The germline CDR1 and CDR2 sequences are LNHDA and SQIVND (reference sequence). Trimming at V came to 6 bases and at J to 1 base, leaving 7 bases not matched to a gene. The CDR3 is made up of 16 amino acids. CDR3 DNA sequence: TGTGCCAGTAGAAAAGGACAGGGGGCGGCGAACACTGAAGCTTTCTTT. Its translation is CASRKGQGAANTEAFF.

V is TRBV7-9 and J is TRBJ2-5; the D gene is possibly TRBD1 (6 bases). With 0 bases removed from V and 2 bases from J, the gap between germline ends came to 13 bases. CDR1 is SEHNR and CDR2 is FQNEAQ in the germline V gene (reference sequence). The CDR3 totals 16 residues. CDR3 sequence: CASSLASGTPQETQYF. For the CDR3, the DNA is TGTGCCAGCAGCTTAGCCTCCGGGACACCTCAAGAGACCCAGTACTTC.

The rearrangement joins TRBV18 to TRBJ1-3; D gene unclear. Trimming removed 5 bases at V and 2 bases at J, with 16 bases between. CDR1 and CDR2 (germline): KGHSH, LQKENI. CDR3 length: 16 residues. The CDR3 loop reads CASSNLAGRTGNTIYF. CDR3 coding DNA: TGTGCCAGCTCAAACCTAGCAGGCAGGACTGGAAACACCATATATTTT.

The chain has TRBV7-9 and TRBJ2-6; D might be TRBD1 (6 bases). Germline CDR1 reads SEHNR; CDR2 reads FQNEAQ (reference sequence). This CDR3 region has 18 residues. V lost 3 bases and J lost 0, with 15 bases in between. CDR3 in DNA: TGTGCCAGCAGCTTGACAGGAACTCCGAGCTCTGGGGCCAACGTCCTGACTTTC. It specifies CASSLTGTPSSGANVLTF. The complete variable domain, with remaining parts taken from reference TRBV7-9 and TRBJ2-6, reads DTGVSQNPRHKITKRGQNVTFRCDPISEHNRLYWYRQTLGQGPEFLTYFQNEAQLEKSRLLSDRFSAERPKGSFSTLEIQRTEQGDSAMYLCASSLTGTPSSGANVLTFGAGSRLTVL.

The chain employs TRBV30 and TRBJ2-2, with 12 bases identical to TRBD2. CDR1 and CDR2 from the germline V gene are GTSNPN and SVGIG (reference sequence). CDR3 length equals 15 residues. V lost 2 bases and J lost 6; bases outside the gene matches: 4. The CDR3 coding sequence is TGTGCCTGGAGTCCTAGCGGGAGGGGTTCCGGGGAGCTGTTTTTT. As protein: CAWSPSGRGSGELFF.

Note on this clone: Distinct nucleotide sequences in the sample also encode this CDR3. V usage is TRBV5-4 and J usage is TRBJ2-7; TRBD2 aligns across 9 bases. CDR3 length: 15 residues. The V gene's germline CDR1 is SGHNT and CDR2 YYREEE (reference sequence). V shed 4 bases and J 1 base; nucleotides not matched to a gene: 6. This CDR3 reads CASSAGLADSYEQYF. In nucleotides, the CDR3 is TGTGCCAGCAGCGCGGGACTAGCCGATTCCTACGAGCAGTACTTC. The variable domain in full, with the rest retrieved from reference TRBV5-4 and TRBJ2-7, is ETGVTQSPTHLIKTRGQQVTLRCSSQSGHNTVSWYQQALGQGPQFIFQYYREEENGRGNFPPRFSGLQFPNYSSELNVNALELDDSALYLCASSAGLADSYEQYFGPGTRLTVT.

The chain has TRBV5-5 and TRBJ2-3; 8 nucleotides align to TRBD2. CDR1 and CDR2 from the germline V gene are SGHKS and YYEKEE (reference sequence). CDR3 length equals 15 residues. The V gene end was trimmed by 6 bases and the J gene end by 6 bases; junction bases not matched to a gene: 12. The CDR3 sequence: CASTQDGRVFDTQYF. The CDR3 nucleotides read TGTGCCAGCACACAAGACGGGAGGGTATTCGATACGCAGTATTTT. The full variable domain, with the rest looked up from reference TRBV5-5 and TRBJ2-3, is DAGVTQSPTHLIKTRGQQVTLRCSPISGHKSVSWYQQVLGQGPQFIFQYYEKEERGRGNFPDRFSARQFPNYSSELNVNALLLGDSALYLCASTQDGRVFDTQYFGPGTRLTVL.

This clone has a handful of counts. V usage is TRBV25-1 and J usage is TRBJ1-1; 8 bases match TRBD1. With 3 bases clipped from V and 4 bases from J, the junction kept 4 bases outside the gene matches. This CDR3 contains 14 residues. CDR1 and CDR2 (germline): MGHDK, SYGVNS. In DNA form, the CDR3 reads TGTGCCAGCAGTGATACAGGGGGTGTCACTGAAGCTTTCTTT. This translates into CASSDTGGVTEAFF.

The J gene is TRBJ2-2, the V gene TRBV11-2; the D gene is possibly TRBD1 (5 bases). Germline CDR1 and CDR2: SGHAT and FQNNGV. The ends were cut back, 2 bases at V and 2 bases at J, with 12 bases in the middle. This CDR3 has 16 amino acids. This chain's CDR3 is CASSLSAGFNTGELFF. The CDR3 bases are TGTGCCAGCAGCTTATCGGCAGGGTTTAACACCGGGGAGCTGTTTTTT.